The 18 T cell receptor beta chains given below trace back to one sample, sequenced in a study of cytomegalovirus exposure and HLA in healthy donors. The assay was immunoSEQ multiplex PCR, and TCRdb's table has in-frame clones only and misses some. The top ten hold approximately 1.1% of the sample, which has roughly 90,000 clones, around 93% seen once. Sequencing was done on a sample of PBMCs. The receptors were gathered from a woman in her twenties or thirties in good health and CMV-seropositive.

The V call is TRBV6-5, the J call TRBJ2-3; TRBD1 might be the D (6 bases). This CDR3 is built from 16 residues. Germline V gene lookup returns CDR1 MNHEY and CDR2 SVGAGI. Trimming left V 4 bases short and J 4 bases short, with 18 bases between. The CDR3 loop is CASSSSGHRVSDTQYF. CDR3 nucleotides: TGTGCCAGCAGTTCCTCGGGACATAGGGTTTCAGATACGCAGTATTTT.

The V gene is TRBV5-1, the J gene TRBJ2-7; 15 positions agree with TRBD2. This CDR3 spans 18 amino acids. With V trimmed by 4 bases and J by 1 base, 9 bases remained unmatched. Germline CDR1 reads SGHRS; CDR2 reads YFSETQ. For the CDR3, the DNA is TGCGCCAGCAGCCCCCCGGGACTAGCGGGAGGAAGGTCCTACGAGCAGTACTTC. Amino acids: CASSPPGLAGGRSYEQYF.

This clone was found once. The rearrangement links TRBV20-1 to TRBJ2-3; D remains ambiguous. Trimming cost V 3 bases and J 4 bases, with 5 bases left between them. This CDR3 has 11 residues. Germline values: CDR1 DFQATT, CDR2 SNEGSKA (reference sequence). The CDR3 loop reads CSARASDTQYF. Here the CDR3 DNA reads TGCAGTGCTAGGGCCTCAGATACGCAGTATTTT.

The rearrangement uses TRBV2 and TRBJ2-6, with D perhaps TRBD1 (5 bases). V was trimmed by 6 bases and J by 4 bases, leaving 19 bases between them. CDR3 size: 17 residues. Looked up from germline, CDR1 is SNHLY and CDR2 is FYNNEI. The CDR3 DNA sequence: TGTGCCAGCAGCACGCAGGGTTCTGAACTGGGGGCCAACGTCCTGACTTTC. Its translation: CASSTQGSELGANVLTF.

The sample holds many counts of this clone. This chain joins TRBV5-1 and TRBJ2-1, with 7 nucleotides matching TRBD2. Germline V gene sequence: CDR1 SGHRS, CDR2 YFSETQ. The trim removed 1 base at V and 2 bases at J, leaving 3 bases unmatched. The CDR3 runs to 15 residues. Here the CDR3 reads CASSLLRGAYNEQFF. The CDR3 DNA is TGCGCCAGCAGCTTGTTACGGGGGGCCTACAATGAGCAGTTCTTC.

The chain couples TRBV4-3 to TRBJ1-2; weak D call: TRBD1 (6 bases). V was shortened by 0 bases and J by 2 bases, with 7 bases between the two germline ends. Germline loops: CDR1 LGHNA, CDR2 YSLEER. The CDR3 extends over 14 amino acids. CDR3 residues: CASSQDRGNYGYTF. As DNA, the CDR3 is TGCGCCAGCAGCCAAGACAGGGGAAACTATGGCTACACCTTC.

The CDR3 loop is CASSLDTGLEAFF. DNA of the CDR3: TGTGCCAGCAGCTTAGACACAGGATTGGAAGCTTTCTTT. The V call is TRBV13, the J call TRBJ1-1, with D possibly matching TRBD1 (5 bases). CDR3 length equals 13 residues. Germline CDR1 is PRHDT and CDR2 is FYEKMQ (reference sequence). V was trimmed by 1 base and J by 8 bases, leaving 11 bases between them. The entire variable domain, with the rest obtained from reference TRBV13 and TRBJ1-1, is as follows: AAGVIQSPRHLIKEKRETATLKCYPIPRHDTVYWYQQGPGQDPQFLISFYEKMQSDKGSIPDRFSAQQFSDYHSELNMSSLELGDSALYFCASSLDTGLEAFFGQGTRLTVV.

The chain couples TRBV28 to TRBJ2-1; 8 nucleotides line up with TRBD2. The trim removed 6 bases at V and 0 bases at J, leaving 4 bases unmatched. There are 15 residues in the CDR3. Germline V lookup: CDR1 MDHEN, CDR2 SYDVKM. The CDR3 region is CASRRTSSSYNEQFF. Here the CDR3 DNA reads TGTGCCAGCAGACGGACTAGCAGCTCCTACAATGAGCAGTTCTTC.

The V call is TRBV6-1, the J call TRBJ1-3; 9 nucleotides line up with TRBD1. The CDR3 sequence is 17 residues long. The V segment lost 1 base and the J segment 3 bases; nucleotides outside the gene matches: 7. Germline values: CDR1 MNHNS, CDR2 SASEGT. CDR3 DNA sequence: TGTGCCAGCAGTGAAGGAGGCGGGACAGGGTTTGGAAACACCATATATTTT. Protein product: CASSEGGGTGFGNTIYF.

This clone was seen a single time. The CDR3 reads CASSLEFGRGYEQYF. CDR3 sequence (DNA): TGTGCCAGCAGCTTAGAGTTTGGCAGGGGTTACGAGCAGTACTTC. The V call is TRBV11-2, the J call TRBJ2-7, with D possibly TRBD1 on 6 matching bases. CDR3 length: 15 residues. Trimming took 0 bases from V and 4 from J, leaving 13 bases between them. The germline V gene has CDR1 SGHAT and CDR2 FQNNGV.

The rearrangement joins TRBV13 to TRBJ1-3; D unresolved. V was clipped by 5 bases and J by 10 bases, with 27 bases between them. The CDR3 consists of 17 residues. Germline CDR1 PRHDT, CDR2 FYEKMQ (reference sequence). The CDR3 DNA follows: TGTGCCAGCAGCACCCCCTCCCAGGATTCTACCGGAGGGACCATATATTTT. Its translation: CASSTPSQDSTGGTIYF.

For the CDR3, the DNA is TGTGCCAGCAGCGACCAGAGGACAGGGAGCTACAATGAGCAGTTCTTC. This codes for CASSDQRTGSYNEQFF. The chain recombines TRBV6-4 with TRBJ2-1, with 8 bases fitting TRBD1. J lost 3 bases, V lost 6 bases, and 10 bases had no gene match. Germline V CDR1 and CDR2: MRHNA, SNTAGT. The CDR3 loop spans 16 amino acids.

The chain combines TRBV19 with TRBJ1-5; unclear D gene. This CDR3 has 17 residues. Germline CDR1 reads LNHDA; CDR2 reads SQIVND (reference sequence). Trimming took 1 base from V and 0 from J, leaving 13 bases between them. The CDR3 nucleotides are TGTGCCAGTAGTATAGCTTCAGGATTGGCTAGCAATCAGCCCCAGCATTTT. This codes for CASSIASGLASNQPQHF.

V gene TRBV7-8 combines with J gene TRBJ2-1, with D perhaps TRBD2 (6 bases). The CDR3 length is 14 residues. CDR1 and CDR2 from the germline V gene are SGHVS and FQNEAQ. V was cut by 2 bases and J by 7 bases, with 12 bases left in between. DNA for the CDR3: TGTGCCAGCAGCTTACTGGGGGACTGGAATGAGCAGTTCTTC. Translating gives CASSLLGDWNEQFF.

This chain uses TRBV6-5 with TRBJ2-7; 8 bases are shared with TRBD1. The ends lost 6 bases at V and 0 bases at J; junction bases unmatched: 4. Germline loops: CDR1 MNHEY, CDR2 SVGAGI. The CDR3 contains 14 residues. The CDR3 DNA is TGTGCCAGCAGCTTCAGGGGGCTCTCCTACGAGCAGTACTTC. This codes for CASSFRGLSYEQYF.

The CDR3 is CASRPGLAGINTGELFF. DNA for the CDR3: TGTGCCAGCAGGCCAGGACTAGCGGGAATTAACACCGGGGAGCTGTTTTTT. This sequence joins TRBV5-8 and TRBJ2-2; 12 bases line up with TRBD2. Per germline, CDR1 SGHTS and CDR2 YDEGEE. V gave up 5 bases and J gave up 2 bases; unmatched junction bases: 7. The CDR3 is 17 residues long.

V gene TRBV7-6 combines with J gene TRBJ2-7, with D possibly being TRBD1 (5 bases). Per the germline V gene, CDR1 is SGHVS and CDR2 is FNYEAQ. Trimming removed 2 bases from V and 0 bases from J, with 11 bases in between. There are 15 residues in the CDR3. The chain's CDR3 is CASSLRGTPSYEQYF. Written as DNA, the CDR3 is TGTGCCAGCAGCTTAAGGGGCACACCCTCCTACGAGCAGTACTTC.

In its sample, this clone was seen a few times. The chain is built from TRBV19 and TRBJ1-5; TRBD1 agrees at 7 bases. Germline loops: CDR1 LNHDA, CDR2 SQIVND (reference sequence). Trimming took 8 bases from V and 6 from J; bases not matched to a gene: 10. The CDR3 length is 14 residues. The CDR3 region is CASGKGGRGQPQHF. CDR3 DNA sequence: TGTGCCAGTGGAAAAGGGGGCCGGGGTCAGCCCCAGCATTTT.